The rows below give T cell receptor beta chains drawn from one sample of a study of T-cell reconstitution after alpha-beta-depleted transplantation in children. MiXCR, run by TCRdb on the PCR reads, gives a single entry per CDR3 protein. The table shows 240,000 or so distinct CDR3 sequences, with 12% occurring only once. The sample consisted of PBMCs from the stem cell graft donor, taken from the stem cell graft. The receptors originated from a human donor who donated a stem cell graft to a child with acute lymphoblastic leukemia. Both conserved end residues are part of each CDR3. The D gene is left open where the match is weak. A clone size is listed for some rows: how often the clone was seen (once, few, many), or a class if it is expanded.

CDR3 protein	CDR3 DNA	clone size	V gene	J gene	D gene
CASSYKGGVAKNIQYF	TGCGCCAGCAGCTACAAGGGAGGGGTAGCCAAAAACATTCAGTACTTC	many	TRBV4-3	TRBJ2-4	TRBD2
CASSVRQGSGELFF	TGCGCCAGCAGCGTCCGGCAGGGATCGGGGGAGCTGTTTTTT	many	TRBV5-1	TRBJ2-2	.
CASSSVPQGMNTEAFF	TGTGCCAGCAGCTCAGTCCCCCAGGGAATGAACACTGAAGCTTTCTTT	many	TRBV7-9	TRBJ1-1	.
CASSKKKLEEFKNIQYF	TGTGCCAGCAGCAAAAAAAAGCTGGAGGAATTCAAAAACATTCAGTACTTC	many	TRBV21-1	TRBJ2-4	.
CASTKAGGYTF	TGTGCCAGCACGAAGGCCGGTGGCTACACCTTC	few	TRBV6-1	TRBJ1-2	.
CASSYFWGDPDTQYF	TGTGCCAGCAGTTACTTCTGGGGGGACCCAGATACGCAGTATTTT	many	TRBV6-5	TRBJ2-3	.
CASSAFQGSYEQYF	TGTGCCAGCAGCGCTTTTCAGGGCTCCTACGAGCAGTACTTC	many	TRBV9	TRBJ2-7	.
CASRVGGDLTGELFF	TGTGCCAGCAGGGTCGGGGGGGACCTCACCGGGGAGCTGTTTTTT	many	TRBV27	TRBJ2-2	TRBD2
CASSLGGDYGYTF	TGTGCCAGCTCCCTCGGGGGGGACTATGGCTACACCTTC	many	TRBV5-1	TRBJ1-2	.
CASSLNRGLAGALVYEQYF	TGTGCCAGCAGTTTAAATAGGGGACTAGCGGGGGCCCTAGTCTACGAGCAGTACTTC	few	TRBV12-3/TRBV12-4	TRBJ2-7	TRBD2
CASSSVGQGSFKRHGYTF	TGTGCCAGCAGTTCAGTTGGACAGGGGAGTTTTAAGAGGCATGGCTACACCTTC	many	TRBV28	TRBJ1-2	TRBD1
CASSLDSGDNSPLHF	TGTGCCAGCAGTTTAGATAGCGGGGATAATTCACCCCTCCACTTT	many	TRBV28	TRBJ1-6	.
CASRRDGSQETQYF	TGTGCCAGCAGGAGGGACGGGTCGCAAGAGACCCAGTACTTC	.	TRBV6-2/TRBV6-3	TRBJ2-5	.
CSVGQAGGYTF	TGCAGCGTTGGACAGGCTGGAGGCTACACCTTC	.	TRBV29-1	TRBJ1-2	.
CASSRTDSYEQYF	TGTGCCAGCAGTCGGACGGACTCCTACGAGCAGTACTTC	many	TRBV6-1	TRBJ2-7	.
CSVQETDTQYF	TGCAGCGTTCAGGAGACAGATACGCAGTATTTT	many	TRBV29-1	TRBJ2-3	.
CASSLYLYSNQPQHF	TGTGCCAGCAGTTTATATCTTTATAGCAATCAGCCCCAGCATTTT	many	TRBV28	TRBJ1-5	.
CASRPTGTGVYNSPLHF	TGTGCCAGCAGGCCTACCGGGACAGGGGTTTATAATTCACCCCTCCACTTT	many	TRBV14	TRBJ1-6	TRBD1
CATSDSWQGGYNEQFF	TGTGCCACCAGTGATTCATGGCAGGGGGGTTACAATGAGCAGTTCTTC	.	TRBV24-1	TRBJ2-1	.
CASSGGTNQPQHF	TGTGCCAGCAGTGGCGGAACCAATCAGCCCCAGCATTTT	many	TRBV12-3/TRBV12-4	TRBJ1-5	.
CASSGDTDTQYF	TGTGCCAGCAGCGGGGACACAGATACGCAGTATTTT	many	TRBV6-6	TRBJ2-3	.